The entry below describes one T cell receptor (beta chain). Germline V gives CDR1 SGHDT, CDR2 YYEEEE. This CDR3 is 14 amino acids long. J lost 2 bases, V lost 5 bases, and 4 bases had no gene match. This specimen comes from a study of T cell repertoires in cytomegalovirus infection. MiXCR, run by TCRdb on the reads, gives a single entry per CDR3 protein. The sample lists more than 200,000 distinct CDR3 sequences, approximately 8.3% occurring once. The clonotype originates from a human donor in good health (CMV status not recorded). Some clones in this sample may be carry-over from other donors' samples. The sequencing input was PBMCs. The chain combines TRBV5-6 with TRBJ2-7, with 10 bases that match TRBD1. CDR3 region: CASSGDRGTYEQYF. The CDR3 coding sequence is TGTGCCAGCAGTGGGGACAGGGGTACCTACGAGCAGTACTTC.